This T cell receptor (beta chain) stems from a study of cytomegalovirus exposure and HLA in healthy donors. Study as a whole: The same platform was used for the 120 validation repertoires and the roughly 730 first-cohort repertoires, a later analysis reported. Study outcomes and limitations: Among TCR sequences, most were rare, though some public TCRs appeared in many donors. The study put 160 or so TCR beta chains on its list as cytomegalovirus-associated. In the 120 validation repertoires, about 94% of cluster scores exceeded 0, per a later analysis.

Points on this clone: What it recognizes is unknown.

The data were produced by immunoSEQ multiplex PCR, yet TCRdb's version contains in-frame clones alone and is incomplete. The sample shows more than 300,000 clones, 86% of them seen only once. Germline assignment: CDR1 LNHDA and CDR2 SQIVND (reference sequence). V dropped 5 bases and J dropped 0; count of bases not matched to a gene: 7. The CDR3 spans 16 residues. The V gene is TRBV19, the J gene TRBJ2-3, with 8 nucleotides matching TRBD1. The TCR comes from a woman under 30 in good health and CMV-seronegative. The sample comprised PBMCs. CDR3 residues: CASSDRGPPSTDTQYF. The DNA of the CDR3 is TGTGCCAGTAGTGACAGGGGCCCTCCTAGCACAGATACGCAGTATTTT.